This T cell receptor (beta chain) comes out of a study of blood T cell repertoires in COVID-19. CDR1 is LGHDT and CDR2 is YNNKEL in the germline V gene (reference sequence). Germline trimming cut 4 bases from V and 5 bases from J; bases unmatched to any gene: 5. This CDR3 is built from 15 residues. About this clone itself: Within the sample, other DNA sequences also encode this same CDR3.

Libraries were prepared by immunoSEQ multiplex PCR; TCRdb keeps only in-frame clonotypes and omits some of them. The profile covers approximately 500,000 clones, with roughly 91% appearing a single time and roughly 8% taken by the ten largest. Specimen: peripheral blood. The TCR comes from a woman between 45 and 60 years old with COVID-19, enrolled during active disease. V and J are TRBV3-1 (or the pseudogene TRBV3-2) and TRBJ2-1; 10 nucleotides align to TRBD1. CDR3 DNA: TGTGCCAGCAGCCCCCGGGACAGGGGACACAATGAGCAGTTCTTC. Protein: CASSPRDRGHNEQFF.